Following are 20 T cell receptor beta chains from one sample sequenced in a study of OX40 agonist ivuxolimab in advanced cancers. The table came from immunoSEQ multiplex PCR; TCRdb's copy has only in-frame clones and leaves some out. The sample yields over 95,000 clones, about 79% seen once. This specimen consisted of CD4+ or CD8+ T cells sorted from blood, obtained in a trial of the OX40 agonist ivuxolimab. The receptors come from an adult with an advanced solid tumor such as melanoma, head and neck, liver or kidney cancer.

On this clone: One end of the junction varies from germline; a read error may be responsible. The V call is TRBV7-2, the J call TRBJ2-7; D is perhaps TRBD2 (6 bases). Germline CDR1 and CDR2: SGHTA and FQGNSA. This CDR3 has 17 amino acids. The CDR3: CASSLVFGGGMRSERYF. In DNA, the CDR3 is TGTGCCAGCAGCTTAGTTTTTGGAGGAGGGATGCGCAGCGAGCGGTACTTC.

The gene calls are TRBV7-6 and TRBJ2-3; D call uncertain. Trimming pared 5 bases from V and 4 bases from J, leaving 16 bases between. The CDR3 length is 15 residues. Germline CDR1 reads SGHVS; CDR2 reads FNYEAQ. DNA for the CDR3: TGTGCCAGCAGCCCCAGGTATTCGGACGCAGATACGCAGTATTTT. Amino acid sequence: CASSPRYSDADTQYF.

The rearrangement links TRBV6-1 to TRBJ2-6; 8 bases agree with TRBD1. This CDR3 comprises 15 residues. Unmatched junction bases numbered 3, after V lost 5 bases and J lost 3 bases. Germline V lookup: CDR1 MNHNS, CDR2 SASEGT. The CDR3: CASSQGAFGANVLTF. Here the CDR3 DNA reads TGTGCCAGCAGTCAGGGGGCGTTTGGGGCCAACGTCCTGACTTTC.

The CDR3 loop reads CASSATPGGQRGEQFF. In nucleotides, the CDR3 is TGTGCCAGCAGCGCCACACCGGGGGGCCAAAGGGGTGAGCAGTTCTTC. The rearrangement uses TRBV7-3 and TRBJ2-1; tentatively, D is TRBD2 (7 bases). This CDR3 is 16 amino acids long. V lost 5 bases to trimming and J lost 9 bases, with 23 bases between them. CDR1 and CDR2 from the germline V gene are SGHTA and FQGTGA.

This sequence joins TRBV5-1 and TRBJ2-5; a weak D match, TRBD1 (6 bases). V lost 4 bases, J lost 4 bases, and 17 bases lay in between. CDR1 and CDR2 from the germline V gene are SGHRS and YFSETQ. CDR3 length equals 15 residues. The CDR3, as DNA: TGCGCCAGCAGCCCGGACTGGGGGCGGTTAGAGACCCAGTACTTC. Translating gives CASSPDWGRLETQYF.

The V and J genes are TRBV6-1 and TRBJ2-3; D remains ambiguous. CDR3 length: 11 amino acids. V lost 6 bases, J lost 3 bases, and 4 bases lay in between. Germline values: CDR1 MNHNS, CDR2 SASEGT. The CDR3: CASRRTDTQYF. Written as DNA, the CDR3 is TGTGCCAGCAGGAGAACAGATACGCAGTATTTT.

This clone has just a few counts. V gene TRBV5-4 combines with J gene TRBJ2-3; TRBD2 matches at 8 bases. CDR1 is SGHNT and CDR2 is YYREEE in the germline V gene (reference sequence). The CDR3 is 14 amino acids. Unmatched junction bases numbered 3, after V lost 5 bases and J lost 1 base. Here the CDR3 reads CASRVSGGTDTQYF. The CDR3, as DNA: TGTGCCAGCAGGGTTAGCGGGGGCACAGATACGCAGTATTTT.

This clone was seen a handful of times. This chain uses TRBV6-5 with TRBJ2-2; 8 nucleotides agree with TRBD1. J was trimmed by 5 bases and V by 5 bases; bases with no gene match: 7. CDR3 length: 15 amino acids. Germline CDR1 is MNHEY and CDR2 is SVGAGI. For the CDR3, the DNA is TGTGCCAGCAGTAGATCCGGGACAGGTACCGGGGAGCTGTTTTTT. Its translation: CASSRSGTGTGELFF.

In nucleotides, the CDR3 is TGTGCCAGCAGCGTAGGTTTAGGGAGCACGAACACCGGGGAGCTGTTTTTT. The encoded protein is CASSVGLGSTNTGELFF. V gene TRBV9 combines with J gene TRBJ2-2; possible D gene TRBD2, 5 bases. Germline loops: CDR1 SGDLS, CDR2 YYNGEE. The germline V and J ends were trimmed by 0 bases and 0 bases, with 12 bases remaining between them. This CDR3 region has 17 residues.

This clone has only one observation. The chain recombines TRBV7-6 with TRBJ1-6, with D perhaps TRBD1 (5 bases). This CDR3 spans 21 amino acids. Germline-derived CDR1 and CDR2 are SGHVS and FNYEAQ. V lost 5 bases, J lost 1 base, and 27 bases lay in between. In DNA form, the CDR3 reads TGTGCCAGCAGCCCTAGGGGCGGTTTAAGCAGGGATAAGTCCTATAATTCACCCCTCCACTTT. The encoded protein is CASSPRGGLSRDKSYNSPLHF.

The CDR3 bases are TGTGCCAGCAGCCCGGAGCGGGACACTGAAGCTTTCTTT. As protein: CASSPERDTEAFF. This rearrangement joins TRBV4-2 to TRBJ1-1; D uncertain. Germline V gene lookup returns CDR1 LGHNA and CDR2 YNFKEQ. V dropped 4 bases and J dropped 3 bases, with 9 bases sitting between them. CDR3 length: 13 amino acids.

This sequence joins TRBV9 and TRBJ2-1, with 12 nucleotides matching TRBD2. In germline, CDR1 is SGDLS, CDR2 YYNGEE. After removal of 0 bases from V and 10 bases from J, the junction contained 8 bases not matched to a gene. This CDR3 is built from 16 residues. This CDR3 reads CASSVESSGRAVEQFF. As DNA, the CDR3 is TGTGCCAGCAGCGTAGAGTCTAGCGGGAGGGCCGTGGAGCAGTTCTTC.

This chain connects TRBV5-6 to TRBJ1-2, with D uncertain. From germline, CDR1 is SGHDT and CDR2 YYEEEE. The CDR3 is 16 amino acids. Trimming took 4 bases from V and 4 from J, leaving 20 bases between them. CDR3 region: CASSPTLGQSFYGYTF. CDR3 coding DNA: TGTGCCAGCAGCCCTACCCTGGGCCAGTCCTTCTATGGCTACACCTTC.

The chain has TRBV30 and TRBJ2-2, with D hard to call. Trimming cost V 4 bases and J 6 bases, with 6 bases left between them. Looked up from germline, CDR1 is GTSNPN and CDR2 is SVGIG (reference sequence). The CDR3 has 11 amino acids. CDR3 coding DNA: TGTGCCTGGAATAGGGCCGGGGAGCTGTTTTTT. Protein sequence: CAWNRAGELFF.

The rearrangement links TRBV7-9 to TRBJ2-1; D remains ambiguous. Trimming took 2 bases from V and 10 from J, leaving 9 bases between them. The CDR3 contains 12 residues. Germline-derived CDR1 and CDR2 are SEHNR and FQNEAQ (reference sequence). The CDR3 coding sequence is TGTGCCAGCAGCTTAACGGCTCGGGAGCAGTTCTTC. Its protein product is CASSLTAREQFF.

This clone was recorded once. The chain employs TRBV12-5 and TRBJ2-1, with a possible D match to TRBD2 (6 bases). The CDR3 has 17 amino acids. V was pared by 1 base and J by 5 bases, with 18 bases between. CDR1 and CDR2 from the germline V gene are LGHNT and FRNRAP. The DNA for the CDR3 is TGTGCTAGTGGTTTGGCCCTTAGGAGGGATCAGAACAATGAGCAGTTCTTC. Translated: CASGLALRRDQNNEQFF.

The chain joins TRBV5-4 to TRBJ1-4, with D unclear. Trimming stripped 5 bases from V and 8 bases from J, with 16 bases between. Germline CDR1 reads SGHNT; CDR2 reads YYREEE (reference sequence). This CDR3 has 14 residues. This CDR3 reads CASSSEGLAEKLFF. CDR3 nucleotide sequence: TGTGCCAGCAGTTCGGAAGGACTGGCAGAAAAACTGTTTTTT.

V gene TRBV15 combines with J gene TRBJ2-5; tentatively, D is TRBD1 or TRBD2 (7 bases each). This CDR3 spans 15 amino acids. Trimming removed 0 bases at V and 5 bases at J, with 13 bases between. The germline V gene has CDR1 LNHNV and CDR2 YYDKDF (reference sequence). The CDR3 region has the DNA TGTGCCACCAGCAGAGATCAGGGGGGAGGGGAGACCCAGTACTTC. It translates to CATSRDQGGGETQYF.

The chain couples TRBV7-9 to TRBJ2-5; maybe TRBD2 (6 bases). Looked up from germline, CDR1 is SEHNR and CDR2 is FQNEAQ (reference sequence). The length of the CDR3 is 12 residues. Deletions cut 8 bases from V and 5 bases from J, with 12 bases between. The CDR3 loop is CASAGLGETQYF. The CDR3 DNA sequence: TGTGCCAGCGCGGGGTTAGGCGAGACCCAGTACTTC.

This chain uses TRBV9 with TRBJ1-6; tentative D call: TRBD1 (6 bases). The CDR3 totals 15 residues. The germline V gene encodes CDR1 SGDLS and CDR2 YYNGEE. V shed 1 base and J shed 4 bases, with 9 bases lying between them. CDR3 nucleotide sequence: TGTGCCAGCAGCGTAAGGACAGATTATAATTCACCCCTCCACTTT. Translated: CASSVRTDYNSPLHF.